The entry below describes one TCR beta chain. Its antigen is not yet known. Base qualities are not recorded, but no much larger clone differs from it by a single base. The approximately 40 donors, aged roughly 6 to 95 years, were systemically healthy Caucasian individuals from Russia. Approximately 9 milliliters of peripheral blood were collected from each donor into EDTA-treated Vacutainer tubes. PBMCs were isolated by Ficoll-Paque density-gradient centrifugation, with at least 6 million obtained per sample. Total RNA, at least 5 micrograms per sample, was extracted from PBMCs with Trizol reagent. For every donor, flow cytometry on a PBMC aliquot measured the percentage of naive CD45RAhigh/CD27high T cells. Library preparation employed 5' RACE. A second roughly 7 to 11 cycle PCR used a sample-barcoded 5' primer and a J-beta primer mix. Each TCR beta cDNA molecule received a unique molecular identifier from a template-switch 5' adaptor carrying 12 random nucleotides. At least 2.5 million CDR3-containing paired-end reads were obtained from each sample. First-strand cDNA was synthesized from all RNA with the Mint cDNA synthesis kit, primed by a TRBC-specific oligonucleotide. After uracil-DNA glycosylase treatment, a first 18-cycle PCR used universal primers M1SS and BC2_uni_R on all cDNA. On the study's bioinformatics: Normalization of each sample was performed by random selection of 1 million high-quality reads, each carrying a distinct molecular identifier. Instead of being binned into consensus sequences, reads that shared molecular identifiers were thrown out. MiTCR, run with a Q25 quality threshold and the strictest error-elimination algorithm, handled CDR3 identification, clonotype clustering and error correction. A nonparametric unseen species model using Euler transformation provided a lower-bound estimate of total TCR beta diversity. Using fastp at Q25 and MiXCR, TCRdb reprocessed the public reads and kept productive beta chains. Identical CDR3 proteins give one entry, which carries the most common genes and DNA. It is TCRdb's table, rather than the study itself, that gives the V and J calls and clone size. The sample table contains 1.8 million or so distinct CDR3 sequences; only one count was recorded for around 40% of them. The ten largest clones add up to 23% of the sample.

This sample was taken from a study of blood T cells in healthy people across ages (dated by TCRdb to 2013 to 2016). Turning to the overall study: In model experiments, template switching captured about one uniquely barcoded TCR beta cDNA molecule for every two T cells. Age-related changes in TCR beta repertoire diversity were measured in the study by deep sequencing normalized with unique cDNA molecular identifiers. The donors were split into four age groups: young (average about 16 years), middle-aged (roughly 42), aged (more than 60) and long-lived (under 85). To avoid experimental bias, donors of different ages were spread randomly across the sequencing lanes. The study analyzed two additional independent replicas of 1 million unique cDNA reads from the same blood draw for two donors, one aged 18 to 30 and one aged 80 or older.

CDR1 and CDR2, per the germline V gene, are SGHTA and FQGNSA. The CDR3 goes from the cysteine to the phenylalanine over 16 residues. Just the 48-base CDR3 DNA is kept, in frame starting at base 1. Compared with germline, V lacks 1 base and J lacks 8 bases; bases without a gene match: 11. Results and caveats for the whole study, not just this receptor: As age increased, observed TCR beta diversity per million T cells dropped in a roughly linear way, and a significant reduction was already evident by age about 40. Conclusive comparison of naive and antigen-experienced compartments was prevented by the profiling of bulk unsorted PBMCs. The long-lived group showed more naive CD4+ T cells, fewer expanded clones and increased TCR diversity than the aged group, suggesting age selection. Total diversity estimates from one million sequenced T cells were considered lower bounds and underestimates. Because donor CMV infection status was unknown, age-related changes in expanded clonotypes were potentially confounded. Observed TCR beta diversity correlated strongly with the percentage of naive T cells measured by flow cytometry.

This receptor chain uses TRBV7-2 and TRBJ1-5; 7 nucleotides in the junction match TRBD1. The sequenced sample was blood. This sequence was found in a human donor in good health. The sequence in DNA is TGTGCCAGCAGCTTAGACCCCCCAGGGGGGCCCGAGCCCCAGCATTTT. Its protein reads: CASSLDPPGGPEPQHF.